These 10 T cell receptor beta chains share one sample of origin, sequenced in a study of T cell responses to AZD1222 COVID-19 vaccine (dated by TCRdb to 2020 to 2022). The time point label for this specimen denotes: baseline before first vaccination. Receptor libraries were prepared by the immunoSEQ multiplex PCR assay. The table comes from immuneACCESS by way of TCRdb, which keeps in-frame sequences with V and J called. Part of the clones is missing from these tables; in studies checked, under half for an unresolved V gene and the rest for unknown reasons. The sample profile shows roughly 100,000 clones; 89% of them were found once. The ten largest make up roughly a sixth of the sample. The specimen comprised peripheral blood, sampled on day 0 of AZD1222 vaccination. The receptors derive from an adult in good health.

Concerning this clone itself: This same CDR3 is encoded by further DNA sequences in the sample. The V and J genes are TRBV2 and TRBJ1-1; D is perhaps TRBD1 (5 bases). Germline lookup yields CDR1 SNHLY and CDR2 FYNNEI. This CDR3 comprises 13 residues. The ends were cut back, 3 bases at V and 0 bases at J, with 5 bases in the middle. CDR3 nucleotide sequence: TGTGCCAGCAGTGAGGGGGTGAACACTGAAGCTTTCTTT. This codes for CASSEGVNTEAFF.

For this clone: Germline and junction disagree at one end, which may indicate a read error. The genes are TRBV7-9 and TRBJ1-1; D perhaps matches TRBD1 (5 bases). The CDR3 has 14 residues. Looked up from germline, CDR1 is SEHNR and CDR2 is FQNEAQ (reference sequence). The CDR3 DNA reads TGTGCCAGCAGCTTAGCGCTAAGGGACCCTTTGCGGTGCTTT. Translating it yields CASSLALRDPLRCF.

The chain couples TRBV7-2 to TRBJ2-7, with 7 bases that match TRBD2. Trimming removed 0 bases from V and 5 bases from J; junction bases left unmatched: 4. CDR3 length: 14 residues. The germline V gene encodes CDR1 SGHTA and CDR2 FQGNSA. The CDR3 region is CASSLAGRAHEQYF. The CDR3 nucleotides are TGTGCCAGCAGCTTAGCGGGGAGGGCCCACGAGCAGTACTTC.

The chain links TRBV3-1 (or the pseudogene TRBV3-2) to TRBJ1-1, with no clear D. Per germline, CDR1 LGHDT and CDR2 YNNKEL (reference sequence). This CDR3 is 14 amino acids long. Trimming shortened V by 1 base and J by 5 bases, and 11 bases separated the two germline ends. CDR3 in DNA: TGTGCCAGCAGCCAAGGTACGGTTTTTACTGAAGCTTTCTTT. This translates into CASSQGTVFTEAFF.

This clone was observed a single time. The chain recombines TRBV6-4 with TRBJ2-3; D possibly corresponds to TRBD1 (5 bases). The CDR3 sequence is 15 residues long. From germline, CDR1 is MRHNA and CDR2 SNTAGT. Trimming removed 4 bases from V and 5 bases from J, with 16 bases in between. The CDR3 DNA reads TGTGCCAGCAGTGTTTCAGGGTCCTACCTAGATACGCAGTATTTT. It translates to CASSVSGSYLDTQYF.

The V call is TRBV25-1, the J call TRBJ1-2, with D tentatively TRBD1 (6 bases). Trimming shortened V by 2 bases and J by 6 bases, and 10 bases separated the two germline ends. The CDR3 has 13 amino acids. Germline CDR1 MGHDK, CDR2 SYGVNS. CDR3 sequence: CASSERGSNGYTF. The CDR3 DNA sequence: TGTGCCAGCAGTGAAAGGGGGAGCAATGGCTACACCTTC.

CDR3 sequence reads: CASSKHEATNYGYTF. In nucleotides, the CDR3 is TGTGCCAGCAGCAAACATGAGGCGACCAACTATGGCTACACCTTC. This sequence joins TRBV9 and TRBJ1-2; D not certain. The germline gives CDR1 SGDLS, CDR2 YYNGEE. Between the trimmed V and J ends, which lost 4 bases and 2 bases, there was a span of 15 bases. The CDR3 has 15 amino acids.

The chain couples TRBV5-4 to TRBJ2-3; 9 nucleotides match TRBD2. The ends lost 1 base at V and 1 base at J; junction bases unmatched: 1. The CDR3 runs 15 residues. Germline CDR1 and CDR2: SGHNT and YYREEE (reference sequence). The CDR3 is CASSLPSGGTDTQYF. The DNA for the CDR3 is TGTGCCAGCAGCTTGCCTAGCGGGGGCACAGATACGCAGTATTTT.

The chain carries TRBV29-1 and TRBJ2-7, with TRBD1 as a possible D gene (5 bases). The CDR3 totals 13 residues. CDR1 and CDR2 from the germline V gene are SQVTM and ANQGSEA. With 5 bases removed from V and 0 bases from J, the gap between germline ends came to 11 bases. CDR3 in amino acids: CSVPDRDSYEQYF. DNA of the CDR3: TGCAGCGTTCCCGACAGAGACTCCTACGAGCAGTACTTC.

This clone is categorized as medium-sized (0.01 to 0.1%). The identical CDR3 is also encoded by other nucleotide sequences in the sample. The CDR3 coding sequence is TGTGCCAGCAGTTGGACAGGGGGCAATCAGCCCCAGCATTTT. Translating gives CASSWTGGNQPQHF. The chain combines TRBV27 with TRBJ1-5, with 9 bases that match TRBD1. The junction had 0 bases not matched to a gene; V was cut back by 4 bases and J by 2 bases. Germline V gene sequence: CDR1 MNHEY, CDR2 SMNVEV (reference sequence). The length of the CDR3 is 14 residues.